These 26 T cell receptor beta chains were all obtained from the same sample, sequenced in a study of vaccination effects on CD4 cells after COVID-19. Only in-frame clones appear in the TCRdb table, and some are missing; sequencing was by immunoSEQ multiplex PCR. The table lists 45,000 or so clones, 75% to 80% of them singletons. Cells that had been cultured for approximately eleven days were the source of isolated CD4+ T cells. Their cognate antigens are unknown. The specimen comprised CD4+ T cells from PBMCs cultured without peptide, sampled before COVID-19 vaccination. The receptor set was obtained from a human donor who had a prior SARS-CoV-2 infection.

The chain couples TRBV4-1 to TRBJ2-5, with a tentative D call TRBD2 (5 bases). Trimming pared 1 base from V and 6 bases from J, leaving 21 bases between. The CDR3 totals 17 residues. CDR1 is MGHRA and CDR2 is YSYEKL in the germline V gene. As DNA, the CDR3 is TGCGCCAGCAGCCAAGGACCGGGATCAAGTAGTAGAAAGACCCAGTACTTC. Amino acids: CASSQGPGSSSRKTQYF.

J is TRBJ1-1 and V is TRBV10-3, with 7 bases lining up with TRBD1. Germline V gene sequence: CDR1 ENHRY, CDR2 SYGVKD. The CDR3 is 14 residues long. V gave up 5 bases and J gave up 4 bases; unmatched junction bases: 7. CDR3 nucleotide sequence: TGTGCCATCAGTAAAGACAGGGCGGGCACTGAAGCTTTCTTT. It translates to CAISKDRAGTEAFF.

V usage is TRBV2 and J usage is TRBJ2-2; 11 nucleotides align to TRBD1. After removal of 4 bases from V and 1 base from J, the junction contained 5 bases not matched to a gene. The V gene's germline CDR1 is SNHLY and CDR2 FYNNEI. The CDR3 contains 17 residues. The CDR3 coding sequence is TGTGCCAGCAGTGGGACAGGGGGCGCCCGGAACACCGGGGAGCTGTTTTTT. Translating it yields CASSGTGGARNTGELFF.

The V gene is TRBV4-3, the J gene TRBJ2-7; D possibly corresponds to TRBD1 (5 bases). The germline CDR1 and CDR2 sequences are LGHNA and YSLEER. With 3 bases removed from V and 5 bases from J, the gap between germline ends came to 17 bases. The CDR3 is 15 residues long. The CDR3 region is CASSQCRVRVDEQYF. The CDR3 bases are TGCGCCAGCAGCCAGTGTCGGGTCAGGGTAGACGAGCAGTACTTC.

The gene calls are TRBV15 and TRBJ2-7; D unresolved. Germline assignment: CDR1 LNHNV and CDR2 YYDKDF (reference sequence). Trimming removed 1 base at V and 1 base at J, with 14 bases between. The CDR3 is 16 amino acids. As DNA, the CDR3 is TGTGCCACCAGCAGAGGGGCAGGCTTATCTTCCTACGAGCAGTACTTC. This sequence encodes CATSRGAGLSSYEQYF.

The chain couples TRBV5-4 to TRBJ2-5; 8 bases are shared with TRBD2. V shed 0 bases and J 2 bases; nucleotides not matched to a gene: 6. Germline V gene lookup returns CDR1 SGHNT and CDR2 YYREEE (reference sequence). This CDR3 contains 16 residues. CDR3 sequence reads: CASSLGGGGYQETQYF. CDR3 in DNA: TGTGCCAGCAGCTTGGGTGGCGGGGGGTATCAAGAGACCCAGTACTTC.

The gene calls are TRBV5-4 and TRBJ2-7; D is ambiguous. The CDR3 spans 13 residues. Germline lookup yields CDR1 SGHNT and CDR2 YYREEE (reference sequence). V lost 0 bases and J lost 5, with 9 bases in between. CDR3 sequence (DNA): TGTGCCAGCAGCTTGGAACCCCCGCACGAGCAGTACTTC. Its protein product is CASSLEPPHEQYF.

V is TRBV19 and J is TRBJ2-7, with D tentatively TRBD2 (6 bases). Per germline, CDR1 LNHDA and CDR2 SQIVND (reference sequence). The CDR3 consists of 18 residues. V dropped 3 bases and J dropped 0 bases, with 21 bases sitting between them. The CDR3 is CASSIRPFPGALSYEQYF. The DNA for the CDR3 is TGTGCCAGTAGTATCCGGCCGTTCCCGGGAGCGCTCTCCTACGAGCAGTACTTC.

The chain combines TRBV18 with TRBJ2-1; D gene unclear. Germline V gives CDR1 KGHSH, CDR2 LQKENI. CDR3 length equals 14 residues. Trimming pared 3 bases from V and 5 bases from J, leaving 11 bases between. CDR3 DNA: TGTGCCAGCTCACCCCAGAGAATAGACAATGAGCAGTTCTTC. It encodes CASSPQRIDNEQFF.

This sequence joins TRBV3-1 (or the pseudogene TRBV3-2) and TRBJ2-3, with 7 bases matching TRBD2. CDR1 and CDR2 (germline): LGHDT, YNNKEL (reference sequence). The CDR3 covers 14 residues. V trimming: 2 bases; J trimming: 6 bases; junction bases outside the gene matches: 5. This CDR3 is CASSQLTSRDTQYF. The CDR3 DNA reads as TGTGCCAGCAGCCAACTGACTAGCCGCGATACGCAGTATTTT.

The CDR3: CASSPSRAGGVGTQYF. The CDR3 DNA sequence: TGTGCCAGCAGTCCCAGCCGGGCAGGGGGCGTTGGGACCCAGTACTTC. The chain joins TRBV27 to TRBJ2-5; TRBD1 aligns across 8 bases. V was clipped by 5 bases and J by 7 bases; unmatched bases: 15. Germline-derived CDR1 and CDR2 are MNHEY and SMNVEV (reference sequence). CDR3 length: 16 amino acids.

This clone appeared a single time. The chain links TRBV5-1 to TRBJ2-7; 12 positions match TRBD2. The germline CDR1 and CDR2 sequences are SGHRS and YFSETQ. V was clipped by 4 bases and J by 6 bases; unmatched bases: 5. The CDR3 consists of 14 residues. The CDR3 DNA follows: TGCGCCAGCAGCGATCGACTAGCGGGAGTCGAGCAGTACTTC. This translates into CASSDRLAGVEQYF.

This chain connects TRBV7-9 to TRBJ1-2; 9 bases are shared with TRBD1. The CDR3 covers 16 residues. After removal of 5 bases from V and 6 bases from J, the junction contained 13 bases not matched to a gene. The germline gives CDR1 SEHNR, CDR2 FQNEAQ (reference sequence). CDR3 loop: CASSPGGGRDRDGYTF. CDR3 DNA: TGTGCCAGCAGCCCCGGGGGCGGTAGGGACAGGGATGGCTACACCTTC. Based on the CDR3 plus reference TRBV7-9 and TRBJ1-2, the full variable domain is DTGVSQNPRHKITKRGQNVTFRCDPISEHNRLYWYRQTLGQGPEFLTYFQNEAQLEKSRLLSDRFSAERPKGSFSTLEIQRTEQGDSAMYLCASSPGGGRDRDGYTFGSGTRLTVV.

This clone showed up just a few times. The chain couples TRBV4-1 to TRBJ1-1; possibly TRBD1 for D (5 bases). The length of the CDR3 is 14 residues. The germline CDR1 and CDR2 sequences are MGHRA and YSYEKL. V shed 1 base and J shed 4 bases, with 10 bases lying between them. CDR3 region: CASSQVEGSTEAFF. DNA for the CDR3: TGCGCCAGCAGCCAAGTGGAGGGGTCCACTGAAGCTTTCTTT.

DNA of the CDR3: TGTGCCACCAGTGACTCGGGAGCGGTAGCCAATGAGCAGTTCTTC. Amino acids: CATSDSGAVANEQFF. V gene TRBV24-1 combines with J gene TRBJ2-1; a weak D match, TRBD2 (6 bases). There are 15 residues in the CDR3. CDR1 is KGHDR, CDR2 SFDVKD, per germline. Trimming removed 4 bases from V and 6 bases from J, with 15 bases in between.

The CDR3 DNA reads TGTGCCAGCAGCCCTGCCATGACTTACAATGAGCAGTTCTTC. It specifies CASSPAMTYNEQFF. This chain links TRBV7-2 with TRBJ2-1; no clear D gene. Germline CDR1 and CDR2: SGHTA and FQGNSA. CDR3 size: 14 residues. V lost 5 bases, J lost 4 bases, and 12 bases lay in between.

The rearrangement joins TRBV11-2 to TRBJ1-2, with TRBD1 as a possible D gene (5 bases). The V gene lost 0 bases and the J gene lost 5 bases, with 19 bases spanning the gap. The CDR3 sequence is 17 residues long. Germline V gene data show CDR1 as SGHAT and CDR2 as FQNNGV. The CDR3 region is CASSLETGVRSRYGYTF. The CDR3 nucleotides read TGTGCCAGCAGCTTAGAGACGGGGGTCCGGTCTAGATATGGCTACACCTTC.

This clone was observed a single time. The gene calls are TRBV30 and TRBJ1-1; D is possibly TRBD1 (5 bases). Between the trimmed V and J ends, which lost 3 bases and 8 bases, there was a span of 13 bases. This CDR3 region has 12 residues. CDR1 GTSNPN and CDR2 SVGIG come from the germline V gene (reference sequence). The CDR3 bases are TGTGCCTGGAGCCGCCGGGACCGAGAAGCTTTCTTT. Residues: CAWSRRDREAFF.

Written as DNA, the CDR3 is TGTGCCAGCAGCCCTCATGTTTCAGAGGAGCTGTTTTTT. Its protein is CASSPHVSEELFF. The chain links TRBV9 to TRBJ2-2; no definite D call. The CDR3 has 13 residues. CDR1 is SGDLS, CDR2 YYNGEE, per germline. The V end was cut by 4 bases, the J end by 10 bases, with 14 bases between.

The CDR3 DNA reads as TGTGCCAGCAGTGAACTGGCGGGGGGATACGAGCAGTACTTC. As protein: CASSELAGGYEQYF. V and J are TRBV2 and TRBJ2-7; the match to TRBD2 covers 8 bases. This CDR3 comprises 14 residues. V gave up 2 bases and J gave up 4 bases; unmatched junction bases: 4. The germline CDR1 and CDR2 sequences are SNHLY and FYNNEI.

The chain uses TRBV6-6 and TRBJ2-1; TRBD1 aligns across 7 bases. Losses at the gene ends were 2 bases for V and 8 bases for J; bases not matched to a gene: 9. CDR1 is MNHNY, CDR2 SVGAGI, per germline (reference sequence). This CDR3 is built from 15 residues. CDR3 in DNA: TGTGCCAGCAGTTACCCATCGACAGGGCGGGATGAGCAGTTCTTC. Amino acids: CASSYPSTGRDEQFF.

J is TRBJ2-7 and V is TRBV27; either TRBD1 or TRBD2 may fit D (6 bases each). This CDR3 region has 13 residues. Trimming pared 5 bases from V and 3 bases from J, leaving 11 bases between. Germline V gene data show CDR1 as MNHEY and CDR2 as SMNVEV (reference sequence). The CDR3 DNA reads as TGTGCCAGCAGTATAGGGGGGATCTACGAGCAGTACTTC. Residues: CASSIGGIYEQYF.

The CDR3 DNA sequence: TGTGCCAGCAGTCAGGGAGGGGCCTCCTACGAGCAGTACTTC. As protein: CASSQGGASYEQYF. The chain employs TRBV5-4 and TRBJ2-7, with 7 bases identical to TRBD2. V was clipped by 5 bases and J by 0 bases; unmatched bases: 5. This CDR3 contains 14 residues. The germline V gene encodes CDR1 SGHNT and CDR2 YYREEE (reference sequence).

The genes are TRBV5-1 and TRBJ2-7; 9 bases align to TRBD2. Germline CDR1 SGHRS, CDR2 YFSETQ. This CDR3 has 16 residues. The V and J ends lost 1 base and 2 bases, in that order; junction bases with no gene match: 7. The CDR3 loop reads CASSLLSGGSTYEQYF. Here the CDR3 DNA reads TGCGCCAGCAGCTTGTTGAGCGGGGGGTCAACCTACGAGCAGTACTTC.

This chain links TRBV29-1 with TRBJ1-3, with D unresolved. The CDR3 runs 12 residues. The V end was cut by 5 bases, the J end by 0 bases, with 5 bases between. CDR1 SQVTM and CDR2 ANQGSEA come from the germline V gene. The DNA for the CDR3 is TGCAGCGTTTCCTACTCTGGAAACACCATATATTTT. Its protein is CSVSYSGNTIYF.

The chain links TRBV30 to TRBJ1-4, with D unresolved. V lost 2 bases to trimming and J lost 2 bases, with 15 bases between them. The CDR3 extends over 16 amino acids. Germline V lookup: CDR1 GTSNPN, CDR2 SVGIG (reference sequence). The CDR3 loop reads CAWSTLSRRTNEKLFF. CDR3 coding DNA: TGTGCCTGGAGTACTCTGAGCCGGCGGACTAATGAAAAACTGTTTTTT.